The sequence of this T cell receptor (beta chain) was determined in a study of cytomegalovirus exposure and HLA in healthy donors listed by TCRdb under 2017. Background on the whole study: In an earlier analysis of around 540 of the donors, around 300 Gb of sequence data and 117 million unique TCR beta sequences from about 179 million T cells were reported. A later analysis re-examined previously published TCR beta repertoires from 600 to 700 donors and added high-resolution HLA genotyping to investigate patterns of TCR occurrence. Donor age, sex, ethnicity and CMV serostatus were compiled alongside the repertoire data. Among roughly 370 genotyped donors of the cohort, an average of roughly 240,000 unique TCR beta nucleotide sequences were sequenced per donor, around 20% of them non-productive. Four or five DR-DQ haplotypes were handled as single units for association and clustering because linkage in the cohort was strong. Every repertoire in the discovery cohort had been generated on one and the same sequencing platform. Besides the first cohort of roughly 640 subjects, a separate validation cohort made up of roughly 130 different subjects was used. The aim of the study was to test whether cataloging public T cell receptors could identify signatures of past pathogen exposure. Of the 350 to 450 genotyped donors, roughly 80% were placed in the genetic ancestry cluster associated with self-reported Caucasian donors. Using immunosequencing, the study profiled T cell repertoires from about 650 subjects and related those repertoires to cytomegalovirus serostatus. An early release that covered about 600 HLA-typed donors contained approximately 300 gigabases of sequencing data and around 80 million unique TCR sequences. To predict cytomegalovirus infection status, the study brought together high-throughput TCR immunosequencing, statistical association of individual TCRs with disease status, and machine learning. A later genetic analysis used genome-wide SNP genotypes for about 65% of the roughly 700 donors, treating that subset as a discovery cohort. To decide whether each TCR beta V gene segment behaved as functional or pseudogenic, an earlier analysis of some 600 of the donors relied on high-throughput TCR beta sequencing. Typing coverage differed by locus: A, B, C, DRB1 and DQB1 were typed in about 620-640 donors, DQA1 in about 500, DPA1 in over 600, and DPB1 in 400 to 490. The later analysis used no new phenotypic data to find candidate immune exposures, relying instead on TCR beta sequences and their occurrence across donors. Both class I and class II loci were covered by HLA typing, at four-digit resolution.

About this clone: Its antigen is currently not known. Base-call qualities are not available, and no considerably larger clone is one nucleotide away.

In total, about 650 healthy bone marrow donors made up the cohort. At the time of sampling, all cohort members were nominally healthy, though unrecorded immune exposures were likely present. The donor tested CMV seropositive and was one of the 289 seropositive cohort members. A peripheral blood sample was provided by each donor, and peripheral blood mononuclear cells were used for TCR beta sequencing. The Qiagen DNeasy Blood Extraction Kit was used to extract genomic DNA from the blood cell samples. According to the germline V gene, CDR1 reads SGHAT and CDR2 reads FQNNGV. Ends trimmed: V by 5 bases, J by 7 bases; bases unmatched to a gene: 10. The CDR3 holds 14 amino acids from the cysteine to the phenylalanine. Only the CDR3 DNA stays, 42 bases, in frame from base 1. Library construction relied on the immunoSEQ multiplex PCR assay. The multiplex PCR relied on a mix of 60 forward primers for TCR Vbeta segments and 13 reverse primers for TCR Jbeta segments. A multiplex PCR assay on genomic DNA amplified the CDR3 region of rearranged TCR beta genes. The Illumina HiSeq System was used to sequence the amplified TCR beta libraries as 87-base-pair reads. The paper's data handling went like this. A later analysis counted some 74 million unique TCR beta chains across the 670 or so repertoires, and 9 million to 14 million of these chains were shared by at least two donors. Raw reads were error-corrected and collapsed into unique sequences with a nearest-neighbor algorithm that merged closely related sequences to remove PCR and sequencing errors. V, D and J gene segments were assigned by aligning CDR3 sequences to IMGT reference sequences. For a sequence to be retained, a match of at least six nucleotides to both a V gene segment and a J gene segment was required. Rearrangements were called productive when the CDR3 lacked stop codons and stayed in frame with V and J; all others were non-productive. CDR3 was defined by IMGT convention, running from the second conserved V-encoded cysteine to the conserved J-encoded phenylalanine. The earlier analysis of about 500 of the donors excluded sequences that lacked an unambiguous match to a single V gene segment. In an earlier analysis of approximately 590 of the donors, V segments were called functional above 56.7% productive rearrangements and were called segregating when the between-donor standard deviation exceeded 5%. A statistical classification framework was built for diagnosing cytomegalovirus status from the catalog of TCR beta chain sequences. V and J gene assignment, in a later analysis, came from comparing TCR nucleotide sequences with IMGT/GENE-DB human TR gene sequences. A later analysis assigned CDR3 sequences and most-parsimonious VDJ recombination scenarios with the TCRdist pipeline. A later analysis defined each TCR beta chain by its CDR3 amino acid sequence plus V-gene family, and excluded reads lacking a unique V-gene family. To address suspected cross-contamination and a sequencing artifact, a later analysis removed 550 to 750 highly shared, low-generation-probability nucleotide sequences. In a later analysis, a clonal expansion index was calculated for each public chain from normalized within-repertoire ranks of inferred template counts. In a later analysis, generation probabilities were computed using a VDJ recombination model fitted to out-of-frame rearrangements, and the results were checked against IGoR. Hypergeometric tests were used in a later analysis to score TCR-TCR, TCR-HLA and TCR-CMV co-occurrence, with a repertoire-size bias correction applied to the TCR pairs. False discovery rates were estimated in a later analysis by permuting HLA or CMV assignments 20 times. A later analysis grouped co-occurring TCRs with DBSCAN, adding TCRdist sequence similarity when clustering within HLA-allele-positive subsets. For co-occurrence clustering, repertoires with fewer than 30,000 or more than 120,000 public chains were excluded, along with a handful of repertoires with anomalous nucleotide sharing. The source is immuneACCESS, and TCRdb retained only in-frame sequences with V and J called. Part of the clones is not carried over; for the studies checked, unresolved V genes explain less than half of this, and the remainder is unexplained. That table supplies the V and J calls and clone size; D and trimming were determined from the DNA. The sample includes 130,000 or so clones, with roughly 78% observed a single time. Approximately 3.2% of the sample goes to the ten largest clones.

What the research found in general, with its limitations: In vitro tests confirmed that a few of the cytomegalovirus-associated TCR beta chains recognize cytomegalovirus antigens. The 87-base-pair reads could not distinguish some IMGT-functional V segments, including TRBV6-2 and TRBV6-3, so those segments were excluded. A cluster of highly shared sequence variants was judged likely to be a technical artifact of the sequencing pipeline. A further reported finding was that TCR beta sequences accurately predicted the HLA-A and HLA-B alleles for most subjects in the first cohort. A later analysis reported that several top co-occurrence clusters appeared linked to parvovirus B19, influenza, CMV and Epstein-Barr virus. Only TCR beta chains were sequenced in this cohort, and the absence of alpha or paired-chain data limited detectable features. According to a later analysis, TCR association rates differed among HLA loci, with DRB1 alleles showing the most associated TCRs and HLA-C alleles showing the fewest. Because some donors lacked HLA typing at each locus, the association tests relied only on the typed subset. Correlated functional status among segregating V segments might reflect linkage disequilibrium, but an unknown experimental factor could not be ruled out. In the study, 164 TCR beta chains were listed as associated with cytomegalovirus. It was suggested by the authors that the approach could potentially be generalized to other disease states and immunological phenotypes. In a later analysis, HLA-associated TCR beta chains were found to be more clonally expanded and to have lower generation probabilities than equally common non-associated chains. Compared with the 666-donor mean, donors in an Asian-associated ancestry cluster had fewer N-insertions in productive TCRs, according to a later genetic analysis. Broadly in line with IMGT annotations, most TCR beta V segments showed up in productive rearrangements about 87% or about 30% of the time in an earlier analysis of about 500 of the donors. Specific HLA alleles were associated with 16,951 TCR beta sequences at a false discovery rate of 0.05 in a later analysis. An association between a missense DCLRE1C variant and V-gene and J-gene trimming of TCR beta chains was found in a later genetic analysis and replicated in an independent cohort. In a later analysis, most CMV-associated TCR beta chains were found to appear HLA-restricted, with HLA associations seemingly driven largely by CMV exposure. The classifier was reported to diagnose cytomegalovirus status with high specificity and sensitivity in both the original cohort and the validation cohort. Seventeen rarely observed V segments, including chromosome 9 orphons, were excluded from the earlier analysis of just under 600 of the donors because counts were too low. Strong co-occurrence of HLA alleles, especially DR and DQ, made assigning TCR associations to individual alleles difficult. The only immune exposure information available for the cohort was CMV serostatus. While some public TCRs were present in many individuals, most TCR sequences turned up only very rarely across donors. Sequencing depth was assumed to be roughly uniform across donors in the presence/absence analyses, though that assumption may not hold.

The specimen was PBMCs. The rearranged segments are TRBV11-2 and TRBJ1-1, with 7 central nucleotides matching TRBD1. The source is a man younger than 30 in good health and CMV-seropositive. The DNA sequence is as follows: TGTGCCAGCAGCCAGGTCAGGGGGTGGAATGAAGCTTTCTTT. This translates into CASSQVRGWNEAFF.